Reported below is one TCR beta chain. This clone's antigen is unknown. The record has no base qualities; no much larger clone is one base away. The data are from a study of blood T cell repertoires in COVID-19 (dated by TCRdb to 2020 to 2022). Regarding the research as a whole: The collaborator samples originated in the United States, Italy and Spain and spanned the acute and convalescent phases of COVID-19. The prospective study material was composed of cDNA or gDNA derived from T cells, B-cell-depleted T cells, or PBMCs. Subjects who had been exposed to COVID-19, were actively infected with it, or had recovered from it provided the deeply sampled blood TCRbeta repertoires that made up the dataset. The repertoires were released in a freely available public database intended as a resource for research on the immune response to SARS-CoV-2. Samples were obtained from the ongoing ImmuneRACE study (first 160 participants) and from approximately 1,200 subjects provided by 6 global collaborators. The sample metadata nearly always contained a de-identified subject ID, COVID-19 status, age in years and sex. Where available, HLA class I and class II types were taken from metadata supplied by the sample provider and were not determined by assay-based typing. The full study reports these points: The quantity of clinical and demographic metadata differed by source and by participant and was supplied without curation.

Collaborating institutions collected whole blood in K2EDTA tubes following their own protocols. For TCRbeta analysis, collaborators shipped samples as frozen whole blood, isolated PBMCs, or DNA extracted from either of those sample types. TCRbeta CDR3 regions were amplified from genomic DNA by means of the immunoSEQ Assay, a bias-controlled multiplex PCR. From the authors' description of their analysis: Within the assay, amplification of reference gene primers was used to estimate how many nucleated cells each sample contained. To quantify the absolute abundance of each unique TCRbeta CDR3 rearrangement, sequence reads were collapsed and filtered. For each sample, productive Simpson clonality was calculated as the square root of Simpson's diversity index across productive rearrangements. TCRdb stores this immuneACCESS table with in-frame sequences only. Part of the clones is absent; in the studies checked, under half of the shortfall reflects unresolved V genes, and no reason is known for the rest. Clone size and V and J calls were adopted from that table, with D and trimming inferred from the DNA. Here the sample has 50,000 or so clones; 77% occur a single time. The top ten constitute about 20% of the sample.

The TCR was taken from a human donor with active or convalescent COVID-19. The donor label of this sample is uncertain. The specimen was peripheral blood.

The CDR3 here reads CASSEKAGRGDTQYF. The bases read TGTGCCAGCAGCGAGAAGGCTGGCAGGGGAGATACGCAGTATTTT. The chain is encoded by TRBV7-9 joined to TRBJ2-3; possibly the D gene is TRBD1, per 6 matching bases. Its CDR3 holds 15 amino acids, cysteine through phenylalanine. The entry retains the CDR3 DNA only, 45 bases that are in frame from base 1. V loses 5 bases of germline sequence and J loses 5 bases, and the interval between the two ends is 17 bases. The germline V gene encodes CDR1 SEHNR and CDR2 FQNEAQ (reference sequence).